This TCR beta chain was sequenced during a study of cytomegalovirus exposure and HLA in healthy donors. Study results and limitations: Because they were indistinguishable, some V segments, including TRBV6-2 and TRBV6-3, were excluded. Listed as cytomegalovirus-associated were 150 to 200 TCR beta chains. Many donors carried some public TCRs, although rarity characterized most TCR sequences. The classifier reportedly diagnosed cytomegalovirus status with high specificity and sensitivity.

After removal of 4 bases from V and 4 bases from J, the junction contained 9 bases not matched to a gene. Looked up from germline, CDR1 is SGHRS and CDR2 is YFSETQ. The CDR3 is 16 amino acids. PCR involved 60 Vbeta and 13 Jbeta primers. Method: immunoSEQ multiplex PCR; TCRdb's copy keeps in-frame clones and lacks some. The data show approximately 220,000 clones, with about 81% seen just once and 4.5% to 7% held by the top ten. A word on this clone: Its cognate antigen is unknown.

Sequencing was performed on PBMCs. The chain carries TRBV5-1 and TRBJ2-2; 8 nucleotides match TRBD1. This clonotype was obtained from a man between 35 and 55 years old in good health and CMV-seropositive. This chain's CDR3 is CASSREAQGVTGELFF. The CDR3 DNA reads as TGCGCCAGCAGCCGGGAAGCACAGGGGGTCACCGGGGAGCTGTTTTTT.